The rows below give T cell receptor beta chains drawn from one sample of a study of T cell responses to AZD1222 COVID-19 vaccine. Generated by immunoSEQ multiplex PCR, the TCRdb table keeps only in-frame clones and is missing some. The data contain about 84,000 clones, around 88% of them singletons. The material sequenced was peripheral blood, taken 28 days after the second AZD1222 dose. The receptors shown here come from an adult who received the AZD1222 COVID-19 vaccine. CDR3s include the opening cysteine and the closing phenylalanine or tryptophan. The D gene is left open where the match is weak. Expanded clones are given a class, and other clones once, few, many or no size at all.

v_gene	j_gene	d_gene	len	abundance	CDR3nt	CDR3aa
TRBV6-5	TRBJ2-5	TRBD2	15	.	TGTGCCAGCAGAGGATCAGTGACTAGCGCAGAGACCCAGTACTTC	CASRGSVTSAETQYF
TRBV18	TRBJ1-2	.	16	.	TGTGCCAGCTCACCACGGTCCGAGACAGGCCTCAGTGGCTACACCTTC	CASSPRSETGLSGYTF
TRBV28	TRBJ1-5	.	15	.	TGTGCCAGCAGGGGGCGAGGGGCAGGTAATCAGCCCCAGCATTTT	CASRGRGAGNQPQHF
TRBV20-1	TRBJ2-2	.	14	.	TGCAGTGCTAGTCCCCCGGCCGGGACCGGGGAGCTGTTTTTT	CSASPPAGTGELFF
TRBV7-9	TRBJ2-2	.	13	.	TGTGCCAGCAGCTTACGGGCAGCCGGGGAGCTGTTTTTT	CASSLRAAGELFF
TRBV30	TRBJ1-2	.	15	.	TGTGCCTGGAGTGTATTACGTCTGGAAGCGGGGGGCTACACCTTC	CAWSVLRLEAGGYTF
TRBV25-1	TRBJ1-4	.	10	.	TGTGCCAGCAGTGGTGAAAAACTGTTTTTT	CASSGEKLFF
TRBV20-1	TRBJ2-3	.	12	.	TGCAGTGCTAGTGGGTCGGGGGATACGCAGTATTTT	CSASGSGDTQYF
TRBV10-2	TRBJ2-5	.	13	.	TGCGCCAGCACTAGGAGGGAAAAGGGGACCCAGTACTTC	CASTRREKGTQYF
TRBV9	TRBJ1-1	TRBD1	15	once	TGTGCCAGCAGCGTAGGACAGGGTTTAGACACTGAAGCTTTCTTT	CASSVGQGLDTEAFF
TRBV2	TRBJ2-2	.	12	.	TGTGCCAGCAGTAGAAACACCGGGGAGCTGTTTTTT	CASSRNTGELFF
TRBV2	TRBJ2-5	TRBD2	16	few	TGTGCCAGCAGTCAGGGGCGGACGGGGGGGCTGGAGACCCAGTACTTC	CASSQGRTGGLETQYF
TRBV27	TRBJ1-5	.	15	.	TGTGCCAGCAACCCCGAGAGAAGCTACAATCAGCCCCAGCATTTT	CASNPERSYNQPQHF
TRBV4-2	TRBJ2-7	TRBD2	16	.	TGTGCCAGCAGCCAAGAACCAGCGGGGGGGCGTAGCGAGCAGTACTTC	CASSQEPAGGRSEQYF
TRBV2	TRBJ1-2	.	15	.	TGTGCCAGCAGTGGATTATCGGGCAGGGCGAGTGGCTACACCTTC	CASSGLSGRASGYTF
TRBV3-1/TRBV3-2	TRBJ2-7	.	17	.	TGTGCCAGCAGCCAAGCGTTCGTTTGGGGGCTGGTACGGGAGCAGTACTTC	CASSQAFVWGLVREQYF
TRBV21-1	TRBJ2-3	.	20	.	TGTGCCAGCAGCAAACGGGGACTGCTCAAAGCGGGCCTCCACACAGATACGCAGTATTTT	CASSKRGLLKAGLHTDTQYF
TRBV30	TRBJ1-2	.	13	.	TGTGCCTGGAGACCGGGACCGGCCTATGGCTACACCTTC	CAWRPGPAYGYTF
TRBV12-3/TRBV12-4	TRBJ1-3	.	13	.	TGTGCCAGCAGGCCGGGCTCTGGAAACACCATATATTTT	CASRPGSGNTIYF
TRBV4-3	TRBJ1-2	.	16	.	TGCGCCAGCAGCCAAGATTGGCTGCGCGACGTCTATGGCTACACCTTC	CASSQDWLRDVYGYTF
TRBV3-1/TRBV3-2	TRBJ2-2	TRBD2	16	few	TGTGCCAGCAGCCAAGGTGGGGGGGCGAACACCGGGGAGCTGTTTTTT	CASSQGGGANTGELFF
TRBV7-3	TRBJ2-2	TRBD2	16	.	TGTGCCAGCAGCTTAGGCGGGGGGACCTACACCGGGGAGCTGTTTTTT	CASSLGGGTYTGELFF
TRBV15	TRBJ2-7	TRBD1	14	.	TGTGCCACCAGCGGACAGGGTTTTCACTACGAGCAGTACTTC	CATSGQGFHYEQYF
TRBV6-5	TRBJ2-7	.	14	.	TGTGCCAGCAGTTATAGCAGAAACCATTACGAGCAGTACTTC	CASSYSRNHYEQYF
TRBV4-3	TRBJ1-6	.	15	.	TGCGCCAGCAGCCAAGCGCCGACAGATAATTCACCCCTCCACTTT	CASSQAPTDNSPLHF
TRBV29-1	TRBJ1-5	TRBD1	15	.	TGCAGCGTGATCATCCGGGACAGACTCAATCAGCCCCAGCATTTT	CSVIIRDRLNQPQHF
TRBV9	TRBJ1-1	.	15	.	TGTGCCAGCAGCGTAGCTTCCCAGGGAAACACTGAAGCTTTCTTT	CASSVASQGNTEAFF
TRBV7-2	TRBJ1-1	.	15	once	TGTGCCAGCAGCCTAAGCCGGGACGGCTACACTGAAGCTTTCTTT	CASSLSRDGYTEAFF
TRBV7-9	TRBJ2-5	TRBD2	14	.	TGTGCCAGCAGCACCCTAGCGGGGCTAGAGACCCAGTACTTC	CASSTLAGLETQYF
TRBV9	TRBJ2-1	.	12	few	TGTGCCAGCAGCGTAGAGGACAATGAGCAGTTCTTC	CASSVEDNEQFF
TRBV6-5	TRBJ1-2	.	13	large	TGTGCCAGCAGTTACGACAGAAACTATGGCTACACCTTC	CASSYDRNYGYTF
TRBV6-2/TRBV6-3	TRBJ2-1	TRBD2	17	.	TGTGCCAGCAGTTACTCTGGGACTAGCGGTTTATACAATGAGCAGTTCTTC	CASSYSGTSGLYNEQFF
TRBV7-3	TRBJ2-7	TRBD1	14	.	TGTGCCAGCAGCTTAAGCGGGACAGGGGGCGAGCAGTACTTC	CASSLSGTGGEQYF